This T cell receptor beta chain stems from a study of regulatory T cells in long-lasting Graves disease. On the study more broadly: The study enrolled newly diagnosed Graves' patients on antithyroid drugs under 3 months. Study-level findings and limits: Lower TCR diversity characterized persistent Graves' patients relative to newly diagnosed patients.

This clonotype was detected only once. What it binds is unknown. Indicated time point: newly diagnosed GD, antithyroid drugs for less than 3 months. Researchers made the TCR library from RNA that was extracted from PBMCs. The patients were enrolled through endocrinology in Xi'an, China. The CDR3 length is 12 residues. Germline loops: CDR1 MNHNS, CDR2 SASEGT. Trimming pared 6 bases from V and 3 bases from J, leaving 7 bases between. To make TCR beta libraries, researchers used iRepertoire HTBI primers and Arm-PCR of CDR3 regions. As handled by the study authors: The samples included under 75 TRBV and 15 or so TRBJ segments. TCRdb processed the multiplex PCR reads anew with MiXCR; each CDR3 protein has one entry. The authors' filters were not applied to this entry. The table includes about 440,000 distinct CDR3 sequences, 16% detected once. These data also featured in a second study, about T cells in Graves' hyperthyroidism and ophthalmopathy.

This receptor was identified in a woman under 30 with Graves disease. V is TRBV6-1 and J is TRBJ2-3; D is uncertain. The material was peripheral blood mononuclear cells (PBMCs), obtained at new diagnosis, from a patient treated with antithyroid drugs. CDR3 nucleotide sequence: TGTGCCAGCAGGGTCCCAACAGATACGCAGTATTTT. It specifies CASRVPTDTQYF.